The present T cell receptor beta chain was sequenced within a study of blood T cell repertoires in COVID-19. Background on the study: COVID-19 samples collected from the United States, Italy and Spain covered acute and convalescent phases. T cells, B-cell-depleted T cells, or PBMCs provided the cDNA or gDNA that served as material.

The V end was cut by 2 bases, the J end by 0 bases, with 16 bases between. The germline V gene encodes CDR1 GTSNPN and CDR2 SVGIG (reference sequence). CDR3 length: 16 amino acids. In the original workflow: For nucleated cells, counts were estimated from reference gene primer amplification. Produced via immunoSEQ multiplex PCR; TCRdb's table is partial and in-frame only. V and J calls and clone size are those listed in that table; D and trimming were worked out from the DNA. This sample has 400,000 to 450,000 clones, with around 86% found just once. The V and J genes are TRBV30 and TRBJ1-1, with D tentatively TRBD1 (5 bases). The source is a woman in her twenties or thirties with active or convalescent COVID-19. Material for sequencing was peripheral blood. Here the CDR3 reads CAWSWRGLRVNTEAFF. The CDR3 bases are TGTGCCTGGAGTTGGCGGGGCCTACGGGTGAACACTGAAGCTTTCTTT.